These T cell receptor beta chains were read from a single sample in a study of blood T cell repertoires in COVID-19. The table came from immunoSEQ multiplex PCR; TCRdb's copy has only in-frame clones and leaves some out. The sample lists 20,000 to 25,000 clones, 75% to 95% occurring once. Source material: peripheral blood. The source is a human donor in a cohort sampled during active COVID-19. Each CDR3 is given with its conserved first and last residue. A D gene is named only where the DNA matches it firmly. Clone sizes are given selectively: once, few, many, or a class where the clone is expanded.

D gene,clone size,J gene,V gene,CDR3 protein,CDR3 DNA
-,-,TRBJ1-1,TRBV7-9,CASSLDWATAFF,TGTGCCAGCAGCTTAGACTGGGCAACAGCTTTCTTT
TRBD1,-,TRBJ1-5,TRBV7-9,CASSLAETGRGQPQHF,TGTGCCAGCAGCTTAGCCGAGACAGGGCGGGGTCAGCCCCAGCATTTT
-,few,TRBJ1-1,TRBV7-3,CASSPYGGHTEAFF,TGTGCCAGCAGCCCTTATGGAGGGCACACTGAAGCTTTCTTT
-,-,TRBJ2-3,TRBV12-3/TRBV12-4,CASSPVSTDTQYF,TGTGCCAGCAGTCCAGTGAGCACAGATACGCAGTATTTT
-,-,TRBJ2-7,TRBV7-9,CASSSSASYEQYF,TGTGCCAGCAGCTCGTCTGCGTCCTACGAGCAGTACTTC
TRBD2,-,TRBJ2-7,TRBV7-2,CASSPPGGGYEQYF,TGTGCCAGCAGCCCACCCGGGGGGGGCTACGAGCAGTACTTC
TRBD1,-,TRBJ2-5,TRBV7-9,CASSDYPGGAETQYF,TGTGCCAGCAGCGATTATCCAGGGGGCGCGGAGACCCAGTACTTC
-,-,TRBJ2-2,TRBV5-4,CASSLDGGGTGELFF,TGTGCCAGCAGCTTGGACGGGGGTGGAACCGGGGAGCTGTTTTTT
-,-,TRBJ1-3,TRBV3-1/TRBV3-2,CASSHRGGSGNTIYF,TGTGCCAGCAGCCACCGCGGAGGATCGGGAAACACCATATATTTT
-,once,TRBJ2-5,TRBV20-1,CSASRTVGQETQYF,TGCAGTGCTAGTCGTACAGTCGGTCAAGAGACCCAGTACTTC
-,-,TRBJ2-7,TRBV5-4,CASSHGQIIRGEQYF,TGTGCCAGCAGTCATGGACAGATCATTCGAGGCGAGCAGTACTTC
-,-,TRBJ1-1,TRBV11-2,CASSSVESRDTEAFF,TGTGCCAGCAGCTCGGTAGAATCGAGGGACACTGAAGCTTTCTTT
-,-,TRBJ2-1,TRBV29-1,CSVGAGAAYNEQFF,TGCAGCGTGGGGGCCGGAGCCGCCTACAATGAGCAGTTCTTC
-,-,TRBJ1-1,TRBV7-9,CASSFRDPGEAFF,TGTGCCAGCAGCTTCAGGGATCCCGGTGAAGCTTTCTTT
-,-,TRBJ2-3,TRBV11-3,CASSLGVGAWDTQYF,TGTGCCAGCAGCTTAGGGGTAGGGGCGTGGGATACGCAGTATTTT
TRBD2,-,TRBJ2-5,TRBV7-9,CASSPGLAGVETQYF,TGTGCCAGCAGCCCCGGACTAGCGGGGGTGGAGACCCAGTACTTC
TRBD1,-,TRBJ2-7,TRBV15,CASRQGPLSEQYF,TGTGCCTCAAGACAGGGGCCCCTGAGCGAGCAGTACTTC
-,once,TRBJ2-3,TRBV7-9,CASSRRLQSTPDTQYF,TGTGCCAGCAGCCGTCGATTACAGTCAACCCCGGATACGCAGTATTTT
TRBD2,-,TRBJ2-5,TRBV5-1,CASSSGGEETQYF,TGCGCCAGCAGCAGCGGGGGAGAAGAGACCCAGTACTTC
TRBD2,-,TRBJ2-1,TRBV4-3,CASSQGTSGHNEQFF,TGCGCCAGCAGCCAAGGAACTAGCGGACACAATGAGCAGTTCTTC
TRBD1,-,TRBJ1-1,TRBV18,CASSLGQGAVEAFF,TGTGCCAGCTCCCTTGGACAGGGGGCGGTTGAAGCTTTCTTT
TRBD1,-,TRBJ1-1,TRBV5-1,CASSLQDRGTEAFF,TGCGCCAGCAGCTTACAGGACAGGGGCACTGAAGCTTTCTTT
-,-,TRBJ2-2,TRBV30,CAWSSGTPNTGELFF,TGTGCCTGGAGTTCCGGGACACCGAACACCGGGGAGCTGTTTTTT
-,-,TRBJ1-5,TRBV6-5,CASSRATGSNQPQHF,TGTGCCAGCAGTCGCGCTACAGGGAGCAATCAGCCCCAGCATTTT
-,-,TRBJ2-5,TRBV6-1,CASSEDWGTNTQYF,TGTGCCAGCAGTGAAGATTGGGGGACAAATACCCAGTACTTC
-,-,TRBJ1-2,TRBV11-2,CASSFGGNYGYTF,TGTGCCAGCAGCTTCGGCGGTAACTATGGCTACACCTTC
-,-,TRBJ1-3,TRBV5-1,CASREGSGNTIYF,TGCGCCAGCCGCGAGGGTTCTGGAAACACCATATATTTT